The clone carrying this T cell receptor beta chain rates as large. Antigen: not known. Findings and caveats of the study: Greatest tumor Treg TCR overlap was with tumor naive CD4+ cells. The TCR gene usage of tumor memory CD4+ T cells clustered together with blood and lymph node memory CD4+ cells and with lymph node naive CD4+ cells. Around 13% of tumor Treg sequences matched naive CD4+ cells.

Trimming removed 2 bases at V and 7 bases at J, with 8 bases between. This CDR3 has 12 amino acids. Treg sorting used a CD4+CD25+CD127-/low gate. TRBV12-4/TRBJ1-2 clonotypes were amplified with adaptor-ligated barcode primers. TCRdb reprocessed the multiplex PCR reads via MiXCR and lists one record per CDR3 protein. The sample includes 290 or so distinct CDR3 sequences, roughly 17% of them seen just once. The sample comprised tumor-infiltrating Tregs sorted from the breast tumor. The sequence came from a female donor with breast cancer. J is TRBJ1-2 and V is TRBV12-3 or TRBV12-4; no definite D call. The CDR3 sequence is CASSLSGSGYTF. DNA for the CDR3: TGTGCCAGCAGTTTATCGGGGTCTGGCTACACCTTC.